Below, 24 T cell receptor beta chains from the same sample are listed, as sequenced in a study of blood T cell repertoires in COVID-19. Data came from immunoSEQ multiplex PCR; TCRdb stores just in-frame clones and leaves some out. The table shows around 110,000 clones, with more than 70% occurring only once. Sequencing used peripheral blood. These receptors all come from a man in his forties with active or convalescent COVID-19.

The chain has TRBV10-3 and TRBJ1-1; 9 positions match TRBD1. The V gene end was trimmed by 2 bases and the J gene end by 1 base; junction bases not matched to a gene: 2. The length of the CDR3 is 15 residues. The germline V gene has CDR1 ENHRY and CDR2 SYGVKD. The CDR3 DNA sequence: TGTGCCATCAGTGAGACGGGACAGGGGAACACTGAAGCTTTCTTT. It encodes CAISETGQGNTEAFF.

CDR3 coding DNA: TGTGCCAGCACTGTCTGGAGGGGCGGGATACAAGAGACCCAGTACTTC. Amino acids: CASTVWRGGIQETQYF. This chain joins TRBV7-9 and TRBJ2-5; a possible D gene is TRBD2 (6 bases). V was clipped by 7 bases and J by 2 bases, with 20 bases between them. This CDR3 spans 16 amino acids. Germline V gene data show CDR1 as SEHNR and CDR2 as FQNEAQ (reference sequence).

The chain carries TRBV27 and TRBJ2-1, with 7 nucleotides matching TRBD2. Germline CDR1 is MNHEY and CDR2 is SMNVEV (reference sequence). CDR3 length: 16 residues. J lost 3 bases, V lost 0 bases, and 5 bases had no gene match. CDR3 DNA sequence: TGTGCCAGCAGTTTATCGGGCGGGAGTAGCTACAATGAGCAGTTCTTC. The encoded protein is CASSLSGGSSYNEQFF.

CDR3 amino acids: CATSESRQSEAFF. As DNA, the CDR3 is TGTGCCACCAGTGAATCCAGACAGTCTGAAGCTTTCTTT. The gene calls are TRBV24-1 and TRBJ1-1; possible D gene TRBD1, 5 bases. The CDR3 is made up of 13 amino acids. Trimming left V 4 bases short and J 6 bases short, with 11 bases between. CDR1 is KGHDR, CDR2 SFDVKD, per germline.

J is TRBJ1-2 and V is TRBV18, with 10 positions matching TRBD1. With 1 base clipped from V and 2 bases from J, the junction kept 1 base outside the gene matches. In germline, CDR1 is KGHSH, CDR2 LQKENI. This CDR3 comprises 15 residues. CDR3 region: CASSPRQGANYGYTF. In nucleotides, the CDR3 is TGTGCCAGCTCACCACGACAGGGGGCAAACTATGGCTACACCTTC.

The chain uses TRBV4-1 and TRBJ1-5; D call uncertain. The length of the CDR3 is 15 residues. CDR1 and CDR2 from the germline V gene are MGHRA and YSYEKL. V was trimmed by 2 bases and J by 3 bases, leaving 11 bases between them. CDR3 bases: TGCGCCAGCAGCCAACAGTCGGGAGTCAATCAGCCCCAGCATTTT. Residues: CASSQQSGVNQPQHF.

The genes are TRBV5-6 and TRBJ2-7; 9 nucleotides agree with TRBD2. V dropped 4 bases and J dropped 5; count of bases not matched to a gene: 16. The CDR3 consists of 17 residues. In germline, CDR1 is SGHDT, CDR2 YYEEEE. The CDR3 sequence: CASSDGSFRAGGDEQYF. The CDR3, as DNA: TGTGCCAGCAGCGATGGAAGTTTCCGGGCGGGAGGGGACGAGCAGTACTTC. Full variable domain (remainder filled in from reference TRBV5-6 and TRBJ2-7): DAGVTQSPTHLIKTRGQQVTLRCSPKSGHDTVSWYQQALGQGPQFIFQYYEEEERQRGNFPDRFSGHQFPNYSSELNVNALLLGDSALYLCASSDGSFRAGGDEQYFGPGTRLTVT.

This clone was counted once. The V call is TRBV7-3, the J call TRBJ2-7, with D maybe TRBD1 (6 bases). CDR1 is SGHTA, CDR2 FQGTGA, per germline. V lost 5 bases and J lost 7, with 15 bases in between. The CDR3 has 13 residues. The CDR3 loop is CASSSGPTGEQYF. In DNA form, the CDR3 reads TGTGCCAGCAGCAGTGGACCGACAGGAGAGCAGTACTTC.

The V gene is TRBV4-3, the J gene TRBJ2-5; TRBD1 is a possible D gene (5 bases). This CDR3 contains 15 residues. Germline V gene sequence: CDR1 LGHNA, CDR2 YSLEER. V was trimmed by 0 bases and J by 4 bases, leaving 12 bases between them. CDR3 loop: CASSQDLRQGETQYF. The DNA for the CDR3 is TGCGCCAGCAGCCAAGATTTAAGGCAGGGAGAGACCCAGTACTTC.

This clone was seen a single time. The chain couples TRBV28 to TRBJ1-2; D is unclear. The length of the CDR3 is 12 residues. The germline gives CDR1 MDHEN, CDR2 SYDVKM. V gave up 4 bases and J gave up 8 bases, with 11 bases separating them. For the CDR3, the DNA is TGTGCCAGCAGTTGGTACAGCCGGGGCTACACCTTC. As protein: CASSWYSRGYTF.

The chain recombines TRBV7-2 with TRBJ1-6; D not resolved. CDR1 and CDR2 from the germline V gene are SGHTA and FQGNSA. V dropped 1 base and J dropped 6 bases, with 10 bases sitting between them. This CDR3 has 15 amino acids. CDR3 coding DNA: TGTGCCAGCAGCTTAGTTGGTCGACTTAATTCACCCCTCCACTTT. As protein: CASSLVGRLNSPLHF.

J is TRBJ1-1 and V is TRBV4-1; TRBD1 aligns across 9 bases. The CDR3 spans 14 residues. V trimming: 4 bases; J trimming: 4 bases; junction bases outside the gene matches: 4. Germline-derived CDR1 and CDR2 are MGHRA and YSYEKL. The chain's CDR3 is CASSPQGAVTEAFF. The CDR3 DNA follows: TGCGCCAGCAGCCCACAGGGGGCCGTCACTGAAGCTTTCTTT.

V is TRBV29-1 and J is TRBJ2-7, with TRBD1 matching 7 bases. The CDR3 is made up of 12 amino acids. J was trimmed by 2 bases and V by 7 bases; bases with no gene match: 5. The germline gives CDR1 SQVTM, CDR2 ANQGSEA. In DNA, the CDR3 is TGCAGCGGACGGACAGGACCCTACGAGCAGTACTTC. Its protein product is CSGRTGPYEQYF.

The chain is built from TRBV28 and TRBJ2-7, with 7 bases aligning to TRBD1. The CDR3 sequence is 14 residues long. After removal of 7 bases from V and 7 bases from J, the junction contained 13 bases not matched to a gene. Germline-derived CDR1 and CDR2 are MDHEN and SYDVKM. This chain's CDR3 is CASKGAPHNNEQYF. DNA of the CDR3: TGTGCCAGCAAGGGGGCACCGCATAATAATGAGCAGTACTTC.

CDR3 sequence (DNA): TGCGCCAGCAGCTTTGGAGGTCCCGTGGTAGATACGCAGTATTTT. Residues: CASSFGGPVVDTQYF. The V call is TRBV5-1, the J call TRBJ2-3, with a tentative D call TRBD2 (5 bases). CDR1 is SGHRS, CDR2 YFSETQ, per germline. This CDR3 comprises 15 residues. V lost 2 bases, J lost 5 bases, and 15 bases lay in between.

The chain couples TRBV28 to TRBJ1-1; D unclear. The germline V and J ends were trimmed by 10 bases and 9 bases, with 12 bases remaining between them. Per germline, CDR1 MDHEN and CDR2 SYDVKM. This CDR3 is built from 10 residues. The CDR3 bases are TGTGCCACTGCCTACCGAAAAGCTTTCTTT. Protein product: CATAYRKAFF.

The gene calls are TRBV28 and TRBJ1-6; D may be TRBD1 (6 bases). The germline gives CDR1 MDHEN, CDR2 SYDVKM. Trimming shortened V by 3 bases and J by 0 bases, and 21 bases separated the two germline ends. The CDR3 runs to 20 residues. The DNA for the CDR3 is TGTGCCAGCAGTTTCGGTTTTGAACAGGGATTGAGCTCCTATAATTCACCCCTCCACTTT. This codes for CASSFGFEQGLSSYNSPLHF.

The chain couples TRBV15 to TRBJ2-5; D might be TRBD1 (5 bases). V gave up 5 bases and J gave up 5 bases, with 15 bases separating them. The CDR3 extends over 14 amino acids. CDR1 and CDR2 (germline): LNHNV, YYDKDF (reference sequence). Here the CDR3 reads CATSDPGQSETQYF. The CDR3 DNA reads as TGTGCCACCAGCGACCCAGGACAATCCGAGACCCAGTACTTC.

The chain carries TRBV19 and TRBJ2-1; the D gene is possibly TRBD2 (5 bases). V was trimmed by 5 bases and J by 7 bases, leaving 15 bases between them. The length of the CDR3 is 14 residues. The V gene's germline CDR1 is LNHDA and CDR2 SQIVND (reference sequence). CDR3 protein: CASSWRAQVNEQFF. In nucleotides, the CDR3 is TGTGCCAGTAGTTGGCGGGCCCAGGTGAATGAGCAGTTCTTC.

CDR3 protein: CAWRTGSATNEKLFF. CDR3 in DNA: TGTGCCTGGAGAACAGGGTCTGCAACTAATGAAAAACTGTTTTTT. The chain joins TRBV30 to TRBJ1-4; D possibly corresponds to TRBD1 (6 bases). CDR3 size: 15 residues. The V end was cut by 3 bases, the J end by 0 bases, with 11 bases between. Germline V CDR1 and CDR2: GTSNPN, SVGIG (reference sequence).

The rearrangement links TRBV28 to TRBJ1-2, with D tentatively TRBD1 (6 bases). The germline V and J ends were trimmed by 7 bases and 0 bases, with 12 bases remaining between them. The CDR3 is 14 amino acids. Germline V CDR1 and CDR2: MDHEN, SYDVKM. The CDR3 nucleotides read TGTGCCAGCACAGACAGGACTTCTAACTATGGCTACACCTTC. The encoded protein is CASTDRTSNYGYTF.

V gene TRBV5-1 combines with J gene TRBJ2-5; tentative D call: TRBD2 (5 bases). Germline V gives CDR1 SGHRS, CDR2 YFSETQ. V was clipped by 2 bases and J by 7 bases, with 9 bases between them. This CDR3 has 12 amino acids. The CDR3 spells CASSLYRGTQYF. The CDR3 DNA reads TGCGCCAGCAGCTTATATCGGGGGACCCAGTACTTC.

This clone was detected only a few times. The rearrangement uses TRBV4-3 and TRBJ1-1; TRBD1 is a possible D gene (5 bases). This CDR3 is 15 amino acids long. V gave up 0 bases and J gave up 5 bases, with 13 bases separating them. Germline lookup yields CDR1 LGHNA and CDR2 YSLEER. This CDR3 is CASSQDGGEDTEAFF. CDR3 bases: TGCGCCAGCAGCCAAGACGGGGGAGAGGATACTGAAGCTTTCTTT.

The gene calls are TRBV18 and TRBJ2-7; tentatively, D is TRBD2 (6 bases). The CDR3 covers 14 residues. V lost 6 bases to trimming and J lost 2 bases, with 14 bases between them. The germline gives CDR1 KGHSH, CDR2 LQKENI. CDR3: CASSPGTPPYEQYF. The CDR3 DNA reads TGTGCCAGCTCTCCTGGGACTCCACCCTACGAGCAGTACTTC.